This is a list of T cell receptor beta chains from one sample in a study of a mutant IDH1 vaccine in newly diagnosed glioma. Sequenced by immunoSEQ multiplex PCR; TCRdb stores in-frame clones only, minus some. This repertoire shows tens of thousands of clones, under 90% found once; its top ten account for more than 5.5%. Their specific antigens are unknown. Source: PBMCs, taken from a glioma patient whose treatment included an IDH1 peptide vaccine. These receptors all come from a man in his forties with glioma. Both conserved end residues are part of each CDR3. The D gene is left open where the match is weak. A row's size may be missing; if present it is once, few, many or a size class.

size: .
V: TRBV10-3
J: TRBJ1-2
D: .
DNA: TGTGCCATCAGTGAGTCGTCAGGGAGAGGCAATGGCTACACCTTC
CDR3: CAISESSGRGNGYTF

size: .
V: TRBV5-4
J: TRBJ1-2
D: .
DNA: TGTGCCAGCAGCTTGGACAGGAGCGGCTATGGCTACACCTTC
CDR3: CASSLDRSGYGYTF

size: .
V: TRBV19
J: TRBJ1-2
D: TRBD1
DNA: TGTGCCAGTAGTACAGGGACAGGGTGGACCTTC
CDR3: CASSTGTGWTF

size: once
V: TRBV7-8
J: TRBJ2-2
D: .
DNA: TGTGCCAGCAGCCCTCATGAGAGGGGTACCGGGGAGCTGTTTTTT
CDR3: CASSPHERGTGELFF

size: .
V: TRBV21-1
J: TRBJ2-7
D: .
DNA: TGTGCCAGCAGCAAATTCGAGCAGTACTTC
CDR3: CASSKFEQYF

size: .
V: TRBV11-3
J: TRBJ2-1
D: .
DNA: TGTGCCAGCAGCTCACTAGGGACTGCAAGTGAGCAGTTCTTC
CDR3: CASSSLGTASEQFF

size: .
V: TRBV6-6
J: TRBJ1-2
D: .
DNA: TGTGCCAGCAGTCCTTTCCCCCGTAACTATGGCTACACCTTC
CDR3: CASSPFPRNYGYTF

size: .
V: TRBV5-1
J: TRBJ2-5
D: .
DNA: TGCGCCAGCAGCTCTGGGGGCGGGGAGACCCAGTACTTC
CDR3: CASSSGGGETQYF

size: .
V: TRBV7-9
J: TRBJ1-3
D: .
DNA: TGTGCCAGCAGTTCAACAGGGACTGGAAACACCATATATTTT
CDR3: CASSSTGTGNTIYF

size: .
V: TRBV7-8
J: TRBJ2-7
D: TRBD2
DNA: TGTGCCAGCAGCCCCACTCAACTAGCGGGGCAGTCCTACGAGCAGTACTTC
CDR3: CASSPTQLAGQSYEQYF

size: .
V: TRBV6-5
J: TRBJ2-1
D: TRBD2
DNA: TGTGCCAGCAGTTATGGGACTAGCTTCAGTGAGCAGTTCTTC
CDR3: CASSYGTSFSEQFF

size: .
V: TRBV30
J: TRBJ1-2
D: .
DNA: TGTGCCTGGAGGGGGGGCAGGGCCTACTATGGCTACACCTTC
CDR3: CAWRGGRAYYGYTF

size: .
V: TRBV10-2
J: TRBJ1-5
D: .
DNA: TGCGCCAGCAGTGAATCAGGGTTTCAAGCTCAGCCCCAGCATTTT
CDR3: CASSESGFQAQPQHF

size: few
V: TRBV18
J: TRBJ2-7
D: TRBD1
DNA: TGTGCCAGCTCACCTGGGACAGGGGCCTACGAGCAGTACTTC
CDR3: CASSPGTGAYEQYF

size: .
V: TRBV19
J: TRBJ2-2
D: .
DNA: TGTGCCAGTAGTATTGGGCGTGGCTGGGGCACCGGGGAGCTGTTTTTT
CDR3: CASSIGRGWGTGELFF

size: .
V: TRBV6-6
J: TRBJ1-2
D: .
DNA: TGTGCCAGCGGGGACCGTGGCTACACCTTC
CDR3: CASGDRGYTF

size: .
V: TRBV7-9
J: TRBJ2-7
D: TRBD1
DNA: TGTGCCAGCAGCGGACAGGGGACTGACGAGCAGTACTTC
CDR3: CASSGQGTDEQYF

size: .
V: TRBV5-6
J: TRBJ2-4
D: .
DNA: TGTGCCAGCAGCTTGAGGAACATTCAGTACTTC
CDR3: CASSLRNIQYF

size: .
V: TRBV6-1
J: TRBJ1-2
D: TRBD1
DNA: TGTGCCAGCAGTGAAGCCGAGGACAGGCCCCCCTATGGCTACACCTTC
CDR3: CASSEAEDRPPYGYTF

size: .
V: TRBV9
J: TRBJ2-5
D: .
DNA: TGTGCCAGCAGCGTAGGAGAGGGCCCGCCACGGACCCAGTACTTC
CDR3: CASSVGEGPPRTQYF

size: few
V: TRBV27
J: TRBJ1-2
D: .
DNA: TGTGCCAGCAGCCCGGGACGGACCCCCTCAAACTATGGCTACACCTTC
CDR3: CASSPGRTPSNYGYTF

size: .
V: TRBV9
J: TRBJ1-2
D: TRBD1
DNA: TGTGCCAGCAGCGAAACGACAGGGATGAGGGATGGCTACACCTTC
CDR3: CASSETTGMRDGYTF

size: .
V: TRBV30
J: TRBJ2-7
D: .
DNA: TGTGCCTGGAGAAATAAGGGGCAGCAGTACTTC
CDR3: CAWRNKGQQYF

size: .
V: TRBV2
J: TRBJ2-5
D: .
DNA: TGTGCCAGCAGTGAAGCGGTCCAGGTTGTGTCCCAGTACTTC
CDR3: CASSEAVQVVSQYF

size: few
V: TRBV2
J: TRBJ1-1
D: .
DNA: TGTGCCAGCAGTGTGATCACTGAAGCTTTCTTT
CDR3: CASSVITEAFF

size: .
V: TRBV2
J: TRBJ1-1
D: TRBD1
DNA: TGTGCCAGCAGGACAGGGGTCGACACTGAAGCTTTCTTT
CDR3: CASRTGVDTEAFF

size: .
V: TRBV7-8
J: TRBJ2-7
D: .
DNA: TGTGCCAGCAGCTGGGACGGAGGCTACGAGCAGTACTTC
CDR3: CASSWDGGYEQYF

size: .
V: TRBV30
J: TRBJ2-7
D: .
DNA: TGTGCCTGGAGCGTGGGGGCAGGGGAATACTTC
CDR3: CAWSVGAGEYF

size: .
V: TRBV5-6
J: TRBJ2-2
D: .
DNA: TGTGCCAGCAGCTTTACAGGGTACACCGGGGAGCTGTTTTTT
CDR3: CASSFTGYTGELFF

size: .
V: TRBV5-4
J: TRBJ2-7
D: TRBD1
DNA: TGTGCCAGCAGCGCCGGACAGGGGAATTTCTACGAGCAGTACTTC
CDR3: CASSAGQGNFYEQYF

size: few
V: TRBV5-1
J: TRBJ2-3
D: TRBD2
DNA: TGCGCCAGCAGCACCCGACTAGCGGGGGGGACAGATACGCAGTATTTT
CDR3: CASSTRLAGGTDTQYF

size: .
V: TRBV11-2
J: TRBJ2-5
D: .
DNA: TGTGCCAGCAGCCCCCGGTTCTACCAAGAGACCCAGTACTTC
CDR3: CASSPRFYQETQYF

size: .
V: TRBV19
J: TRBJ1-2
D: .
DNA: TGTGCCAGTAGTATAGGGGCCGGAACGAGGGGCTACACCTTC
CDR3: CASSIGAGTRGYTF

size: .
V: TRBV5-6
J: TRBJ1-1
D: .
DNA: TGTGCCAGCAGCTTGGAGCAGGGCCTAAACACTGAAGCTTTCTTT
CDR3: CASSLEQGLNTEAFF

size: .
V: TRBV5-1
J: TRBJ2-3
D: .
DNA: TGCGCCAGCAGCACCGGAGGGGCTCGAGATACGCAGTATTTT
CDR3: CASSTGGARDTQYF

size: .
V: TRBV18
J: TRBJ2-1
D: .
DNA: TGTGCCAGCTCCCCCTCCCTCAATGAGCAGTTCTTC
CDR3: CASSPSLNEQFF

size: .
V: TRBV6-5
J: TRBJ2-7
D: .
DNA: TGTGCCAGCAGTTACAGGCAAAGCTACGAGCAGTACTTC
CDR3: CASSYRQSYEQYF

size: .
V: TRBV7-2
J: TRBJ2-3
D: .
DNA: TGTGCCAGCAGGGTGGGCAGGGGAGGAGATACGCAGTATTTT
CDR3: CASRVGRGGDTQYF

size: .
V: TRBV5-1
J: TRBJ2-2
D: .
DNA: TGCGCCAGCAGCTTGGCTATGAGGGCCGGGGAGCTGTTTTTT
CDR3: CASSLAMRAGELFF

size: .
V: TRBV5-1
J: TRBJ2-5
D: .
DNA: TGCGCCAGCAGCCTAGGACAGTACCAAGAGACCCAGTACTTC
CDR3: CASSLGQYQETQYF

size: .
V: TRBV19
J: TRBJ1-5
D: .
DNA: TGTGCCAGTAGTATGGACAGAAGTAGCAATCAGCCCCAGCATTTT
CDR3: CASSMDRSSNQPQHF

size: .
V: TRBV29-1
J: TRBJ1-2
D: TRBD1
DNA: TGCAGCGCCGTGAGACAGGGGGCTGGCTACACCTTC
CDR3: CSAVRQGAGYTF

size: once
V: TRBV2
J: TRBJ2-5
D: TRBD2
DNA: TGTGCCAGCAGTAGACCAGCGGGGGGGCAAGAGACCCAGTACTTC
CDR3: CASSRPAGGQETQYF

size: .
V: TRBV10-3
J: TRBJ2-3
D: TRBD2
DNA: TGTGCCATCAGTTCCGGGACTAGCGCCACAGATACGCAGTATTTT
CDR3: CAISSGTSATDTQYF

size: .
V: TRBV5-6
J: TRBJ2-7
D: .
DNA: TGTGCCAGCAGCTTGAGGAGGACAACCGCCAACGAGCAGTACTTC
CDR3: CASSLRRTTANEQYF

size: .
V: TRBV19
J: TRBJ1-6
D: .
DNA: TGTGCCAGTAGTATAGCCGCAGGGGCGAGTAATTCACCCCTCCACTTT
CDR3: CASSIAAGASNSPLHF

size: .
V: TRBV14
J: TRBJ2-5
D: .
DNA: TGTGCCAGCAGCATCAGACGAGAAATATCTGCCCAGTACTTC
CDR3: CASSIRREISAQYF

size: .
V: TRBV5-1
J: TRBJ2-2
D: .
DNA: TGCGCCAGCAGCTTGGGTTTAGCGTACACCGGGGAGCTGTTTTTT
CDR3: CASSLGLAYTGELFF

size: .
V: TRBV5-1
J: TRBJ2-1
D: .
DNA: TGCGCCAGCAGCCCGGGGGGGACAGGCAATTACAATGAGCAGTTCTTC
CDR3: CASSPGGTGNYNEQFF

size: .
V: TRBV28
J: TRBJ1-2
D: TRBD1
DNA: TGTGCCAGCAGTTCAGGGGGCTACTATGGCTACACCTTC
CDR3: CASSSGGYYGYTF

size: .
V: TRBV5-4
J: TRBJ1-3
D: .
DNA: TGTGCCAGCAGCTCCTGGGATACCACTGGAAACACCGTATATTTT
CDR3: CASSSWDTTGNTVYF

size: .
V: TRBV5-4
J: TRBJ2-3
D: TRBD2
DNA: TGTGCCAGCAGCTTGATGGTTAGCGGGGGTTCAGATACGCAGTATTTT
CDR3: CASSLMVSGGSDTQYF

size: .
V: TRBV4-2
J: TRBJ2-5
D: TRBD2
DNA: TGTGCCAGCAGCCTCGGACTAGCGGGGGAGCAAGAGACCCAGTACTTC
CDR3: CASSLGLAGEQETQYF